Listed below are T cell receptor beta chains from one sample, sequenced in a study of T cell responses to AZD1222 COVID-19 vaccine. Clones were read by immunoSEQ multiplex PCR, and TCRdb kept only the in-frame ones, dropping some. The table lists around 110,000 clones, roughly nine tenths of them singletons. Sequenced material: peripheral blood, taken on day 0 of AZD1222 vaccination. The receptor set was obtained from an adult in good health. The CDR3 runs from the conserved cysteine through the conserved F or W. A D gene is named only where the DNA matches it firmly. Expanded clones get a size class; other rows say once, few or many, or leave the size out.

D gene: NA
V gene: TRBV24-1
J gene: TRBJ1-5
clone size: NA
CDR3 DNA: TGTGCCACCAGTGAGTCCACGCCTGGCATCAATCAGCCCCAGCATTTT
CDR3 protein: CATSESTPGINQPQHF

D gene: TRBD2
V gene: TRBV28
J gene: TRBJ2-7
clone size: NA
CDR3 DNA: TGTGCCAGCAGTTTGCCGGGACTAGCGCTTTACGAGCAGTACTTC
CDR3 protein: CASSLPGLALYEQYF

D gene: NA
V gene: TRBV29-1
J gene: TRBJ2-5
clone size: once
CDR3 DNA: TGCAGCGTTGAGGGCAGTAACCAAGAGACCCAGTACTTC
CDR3 protein: CSVEGSNQETQYF

D gene: NA
V gene: TRBV28
J gene: TRBJ2-2
clone size: NA
CDR3 DNA: TGTGCCAGCAGTCCGCGACTCCGGCAAGCCACCGGGGAGCTGTTTTTT
CDR3 protein: CASSPRLRQATGELFF

D gene: NA
V gene: TRBV5-1
J gene: TRBJ1-2
clone size: NA
CDR3 DNA: TGCGCCAGCAGCTCGGGGAACGAAGGCTACACCTTC
CDR3 protein: CASSSGNEGYTF

D gene: NA
V gene: TRBV6-5
J gene: TRBJ1-2
clone size: NA
CDR3 DNA: TGTGCCAGCAGGGCCACAGGGTACGGGGACTATGGCTACACCTTC
CDR3 protein: CASRATGYGDYGYTF

D gene: NA
V gene: TRBV29-1
J gene: TRBJ2-7
clone size: NA
CDR3 DNA: TGCAGCGTTGTAATGGAGCTCGACGGGGGTTACGAGCAGTACTTC
CDR3 protein: CSVVMELDGGYEQYF

D gene: NA
V gene: TRBV9
J gene: TRBJ1-2
clone size: NA
CDR3 DNA: TGTGCCAGCAGCTCCTCGGGTGGCTACACCTTC
CDR3 protein: CASSSSGGYTF

D gene: NA
V gene: TRBV9
J gene: TRBJ2-3
clone size: NA
CDR3 DNA: TGTGCCAGCAGCGTGAGGGGCCCGAGCACAGATACGCAGTATTTT
CDR3 protein: CASSVRGPSTDTQYF

D gene: NA
V gene: TRBV5-6
J gene: TRBJ2-1
clone size: once
CDR3 DNA: TGTGCCAGCAGCTTTCTCATTGAGCAGTTCTTC
CDR3 protein: CASSFLIEQFF

D gene: NA
V gene: TRBV27
J gene: TRBJ2-1
clone size: NA
CDR3 DNA: TGTGCCAGCTCGTACCAATTCAACCCGCATGAGCAGTTCTTC
CDR3 protein: CASSYQFNPHEQFF

D gene: TRBD1
V gene: TRBV28
J gene: TRBJ1-2
clone size: NA
CDR3 DNA: TGTGCCAGCAGTCCCCCAGGGGACAGGGACTACACCTTC
CDR3 protein: CASSPPGDRDYTF

D gene: TRBD1
V gene: TRBV27
J gene: TRBJ1-3
clone size: NA
CDR3 DNA: TGTGCCAGCAAAGCTGACAGGGGCCCTGGAAACACCATATATTTT
CDR3 protein: CASKADRGPGNTIYF

D gene: TRBD1
V gene: TRBV30
J gene: TRBJ1-2
clone size: NA
CDR3 DNA: TGTGCCTGGACCGGGACAGGACCTTATGGCTACACCTTC
CDR3 protein: CAWTGTGPYGYTF

D gene: NA
V gene: TRBV11-2
J gene: TRBJ1-6
clone size: once
CDR3 DNA: TGTGCCAGCAGCCTAGGGGTCTCAGTGCGTTCACCCCTCCACTTT
CDR3 protein: CASSLGVSVRSPLHF

D gene: NA
V gene: TRBV4-1
J gene: TRBJ2-2
clone size: NA
CDR3 DNA: TGCGCCAGCACTAGAGATGGGGAGGACGCGAACACCGGGGAGCTGTTTTTT
CDR3 protein: CASTRDGEDANTGELFF

D gene: NA
V gene: TRBV24-1
J gene: TRBJ1-2
clone size: NA
CDR3 DNA: TGTGCCACCAGTGATAAAATGAACTATGGCTACACCTTC
CDR3 protein: CATSDKMNYGYTF

D gene: NA
V gene: TRBV14
J gene: TRBJ1-2
clone size: NA
CDR3 DNA: TGTGCCAGCAGCCAAGACGTCAGGGCCCCAGGCTACACCTTC
CDR3 protein: CASSQDVRAPGYTF

D gene: NA
V gene: TRBV28
J gene: TRBJ2-7
clone size: NA
CDR3 DNA: TGTGCCAGCAGTTTCCTGGCAGAGCAGTACTTC
CDR3 protein: CASSFLAEQYF

D gene: NA
V gene: TRBV11-3
J gene: TRBJ1-3
clone size: NA
CDR3 DNA: TGTGCCAGCAGCAAAGGGGGGTGGTGGACTGGAAACACCATATATTTT
CDR3 protein: CASSKGGWWTGNTIYF

D gene: NA
V gene: TRBV27
J gene: TRBJ2-1
clone size: once
CDR3 DNA: TGTGCCAGCAGAGGGGGGCGGGGTTCCTACAATGAGCAGTTCTTC
CDR3 protein: CASRGGRGSYNEQFF

D gene: NA
V gene: TRBV11-2
J gene: TRBJ1-2
clone size: NA
CDR3 DNA: TGTGCCAGCAGCTTAGCGGGGGGTGGCTACACCTTC
CDR3 protein: CASSLAGGGYTF

D gene: NA
V gene: TRBV19
J gene: TRBJ1-2
clone size: few
CDR3 DNA: TGTGCCAGTAGTATAGGAAACGAGACTGGCTACACCTTC
CDR3 protein: CASSIGNETGYTF

D gene: NA
V gene: TRBV19
J gene: TRBJ1-1
clone size: NA
CDR3 DNA: TGTGCCAGTAGTATAGGCCCCAGGCTGAACACTGAAGCTTTCTTT
CDR3 protein: CASSIGPRLNTEAFF

D gene: TRBD1
V gene: TRBV6-5
J gene: TRBJ1-5
clone size: NA
CDR3 DNA: TGTGCCAGCAGTTACGGACAGGGGCGTCAGCCCCAGCATTTT
CDR3 protein: CASSYGQGRQPQHF

D gene: NA
V gene: TRBV4-2
J gene: TRBJ1-5
clone size: NA
CDR3 DNA: TGTGCCAGCAGCATGTACTCAGGAGGCAATCAGCCCCAGCATTTT
CDR3 protein: CASSMYSGGNQPQHF